One T cell receptor beta chain is described in this entry. The antigen remains undetermined. This entry belongs to a study of beta chain features in type 1 diabetes. Study-wide results and limits: With patients and controls alike, PCR might favor shorter templates to an equal degree. Within each of all four CD4+ subsets, Type 1 diabetes patients had TCRB CDR3s that were moderately but significantly shorter. Within patients, naive, central memory and Treg TCRB repertoires seemed more similar than within healthy donors.

Researchers reported sorting CD4+ naive, central memory, regulatory and stem cell-like memory cells via CD45RO/CCR7/CD25/CD127/CD95/CD27. Expressed TCRB transcripts were sequenced because the entire RNA isolate underwent reverse transcription. Measured with immunoSEQ multiplex PCR; TCRdb has only the in-frame clones, and not every one. This table has around 180,000 clones, almost 8% appearing once. This CDR3 comprises 16 residues. The V gene's germline CDR1 is SNHLY and CDR2 FYNNEI. V lost 8 bases and J lost 1, with 17 bases in between. Sequencing used central memory CD4+ T cells from blood. The chain recombines TRBV2 with TRBJ2-2; D is possibly TRBD1 (5 bases). The TCR originated in a man between 18 and 35 years old with type 1 diabetes. Here the CDR3 DNA reads TGTGCCAGCCAAGCCGACAGCACCAGGAACACCGGGGAGCTGTTTTTT. This gives the protein CASQADSTRNTGELFF.